The table lists the clone carrying this T cell receptor (beta chain) with a few counts. This sample was included in a study of T cells in Graves' hyperthyroidism and ophthalmopathy. Looking at the study overall: Peripheral blood was drawn at first diagnosis, prior to all treatment.

From RNA transcripts, TCR beta CDR3 regions were amplified. The study used the HTBI primer set for a first-round RT-PCR of the TCR CDR3. MiXCR, applied by TCRdb to the multiplex PCR reads, yields one record per CDR3 protein. The data contain 450,000 to 600,000 distinct CDR3 sequences, 20% of them singletons. In making diagnoses, clinical symptoms, serum thyroxine and TRAb, thyroid ultrasound and orbital computed tomography were all used. Germline V gene data show CDR1 as KGHSH and CDR2 as LQKENI. There are 15 residues in the CDR3. The trim removed 5 bases at V and 3 bases at J, leaving 6 bases unmatched.

The TCR sequence derives from a man in his forties with Graves' ophthalmopathy. The gene calls are TRBV18 and TRBJ1-5; 8 bases map to TRBD1. Source material: blood. CDR3 sequence: CASSFSGGVNQPQHF. The CDR3 DNA reads TGTGCCAGCTCATTTTCAGGGGGCGTCAATCAGCCCCAGCATTTT.